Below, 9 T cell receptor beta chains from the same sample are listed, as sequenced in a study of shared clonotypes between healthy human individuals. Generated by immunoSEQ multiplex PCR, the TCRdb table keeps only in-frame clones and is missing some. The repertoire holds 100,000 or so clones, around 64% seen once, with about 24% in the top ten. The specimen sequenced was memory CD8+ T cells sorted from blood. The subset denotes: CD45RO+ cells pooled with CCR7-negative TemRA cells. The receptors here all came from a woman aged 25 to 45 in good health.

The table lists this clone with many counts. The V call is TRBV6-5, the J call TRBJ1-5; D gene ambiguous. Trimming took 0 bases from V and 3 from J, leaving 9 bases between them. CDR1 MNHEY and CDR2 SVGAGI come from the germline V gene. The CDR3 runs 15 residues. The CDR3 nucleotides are TGTGCCAGCAGTTACTCGGCAGGATTCAATCAGCCCCAGCATTTT. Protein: CASSYSAGFNQPQHF.

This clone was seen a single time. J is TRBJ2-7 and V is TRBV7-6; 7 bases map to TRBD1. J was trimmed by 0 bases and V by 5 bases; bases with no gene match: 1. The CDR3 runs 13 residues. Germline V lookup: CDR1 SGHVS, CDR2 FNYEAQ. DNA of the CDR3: TGTGCCAGCAGCCGGGACAGCTCCTACGAGCAGTACTTC. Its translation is CASSRDSSYEQYF.

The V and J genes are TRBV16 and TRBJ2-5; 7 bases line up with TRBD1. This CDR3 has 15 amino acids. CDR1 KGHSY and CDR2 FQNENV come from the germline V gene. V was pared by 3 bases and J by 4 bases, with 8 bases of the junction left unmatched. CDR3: CASSQPTGAGETQYF. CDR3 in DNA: TGTGCCAGCAGCCAGCCTACAGGGGCTGGAGAGACCCAGTACTTC.

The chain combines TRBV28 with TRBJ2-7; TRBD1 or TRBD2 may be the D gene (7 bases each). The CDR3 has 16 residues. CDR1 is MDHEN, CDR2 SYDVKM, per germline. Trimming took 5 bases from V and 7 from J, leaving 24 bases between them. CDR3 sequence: CASSPGGGGGLGEQYF. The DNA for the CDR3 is TGTGCCAGCAGTCCCGGGGGAGGGGGCGGATTAGGAGAGCAGTACTTC.

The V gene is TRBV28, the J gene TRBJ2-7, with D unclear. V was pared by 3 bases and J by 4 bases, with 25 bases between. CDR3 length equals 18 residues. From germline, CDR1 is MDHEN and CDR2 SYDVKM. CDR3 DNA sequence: TGTGCCAGCAGTTTTGGATACCCGTTCATCACGGTGGCATACGAGCAGTACTTC. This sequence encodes CASSFGYPFITVAYEQYF.

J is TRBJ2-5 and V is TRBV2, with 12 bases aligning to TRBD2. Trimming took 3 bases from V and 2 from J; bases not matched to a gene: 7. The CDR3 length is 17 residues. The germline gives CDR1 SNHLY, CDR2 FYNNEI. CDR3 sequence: CASSDWSSGREQETQYF. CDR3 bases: TGTGCCAGCAGTGATTGGTCTAGCGGGAGGGAACAAGAGACCCAGTACTTC.

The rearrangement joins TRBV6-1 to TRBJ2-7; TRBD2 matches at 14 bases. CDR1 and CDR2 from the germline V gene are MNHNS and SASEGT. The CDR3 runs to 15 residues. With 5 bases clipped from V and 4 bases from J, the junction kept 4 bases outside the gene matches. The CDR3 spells CASSPTSGRAYEQYF. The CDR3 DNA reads TGTGCCAGCAGTCCGACTAGCGGGAGGGCATACGAGCAGTACTTC.

The CDR3 is CASTVEVAGELFF. CDR3 nucleotides: TGTGCCAGCACGGTAGAGGTGGCCGGGGAGCTGTTTTTT. This chain joins TRBV7-9 and TRBJ2-2; the D is unclear. Looked up from germline, CDR1 is SEHNR and CDR2 is FQNEAQ (reference sequence). The V and J ends lost 7 bases and 6 bases respectively, with 12 bases between them. The CDR3 is 13 residues long.

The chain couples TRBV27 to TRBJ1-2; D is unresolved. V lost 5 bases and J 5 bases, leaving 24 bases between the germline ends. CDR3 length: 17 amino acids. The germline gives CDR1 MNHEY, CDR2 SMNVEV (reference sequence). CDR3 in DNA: TGTGCCAGCAGTCCCGGTGTGGAGGACGCCGCCTTTTATGGCTACACCTTC. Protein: CASSPGVEDAAFYGYTF.